The 19 T cell receptor beta chains in this list originate from one sample, sequenced in a study of cytomegalovirus exposure and HLA in healthy donors. Only in-frame clones appear in the TCRdb table, and some are missing; sequencing was by immunoSEQ multiplex PCR. The table has approximately 220,000 clones, around nine tenths seen once. The sample was PBMCs. All receptors derive from a woman in her late teens or twenties in good health and CMV-seronegative.

This clone was found once. The chain is built from TRBV5-1 and TRBJ2-2; TRBD1 matches at 10 bases. From germline, CDR1 is SGHRS and CDR2 YFSETQ. V lost 0 bases, J lost 3 bases, and 2 bases stayed unmatched. This CDR3 spans 16 amino acids. CDR3 sequence: CASSLVGTGDTGELFF. Here the CDR3 DNA reads TGCGCCAGCAGCTTGGTCGGGACAGGGGACACCGGGGAGCTGTTTTTT.

In DNA form, the CDR3 reads TGTGCCAGCAGCCGATTACGGACTAGCGGGAGGGCTGGGCACAATGAGCAGTTCTTC. This codes for CASSRLRTSGRAGHNEQFF. The rearrangement links TRBV5-4 to TRBJ2-1, with 15 bases matching TRBD2. V lost 4 bases, J lost 5 bases, and 13 bases stayed unmatched. Per the germline V gene, CDR1 is SGHNT and CDR2 is YYREEE (reference sequence). The CDR3 contains 19 residues.

The J gene is TRBJ2-7, the V gene TRBV5-1, with 7 bases aligning to TRBD2. V lost 5 bases and J lost 4; bases outside the gene matches: 9. Germline V gives CDR1 SGHRS, CDR2 YFSETQ. The CDR3 totals 14 residues. DNA of the CDR3: TGCGCCAGCAGTAAATGGGGGGGTCCTTACGAGCAGTACTTC. The encoded protein is CASSKWGGPYEQYF.

The rearrangement uses TRBV19 and TRBJ1-1, with D unclear. The CDR3 is 14 residues long. Germline CDR1 reads LNHDA; CDR2 reads SQIVND (reference sequence). Trimming removed 3 bases at V and 8 bases at J, with 16 bases between. The CDR3 DNA is TGTGCCAGTAGTATTGGCAGTGGAGGCGGCGAAGCTTTCTTT. Translated: CASSIGSGGGEAFF.

This clone appeared a few times. The chain is built from TRBV11-2 and TRBJ1-1; D perhaps matches TRBD1 (6 bases). V was cut by 4 bases and J by 0 bases, with 15 bases left in between. The length of the CDR3 is 16 residues. Germline CDR1 is SGHAT and CDR2 is FQNNGV. CDR3 loop: CASSSLRGAMNTEAFF. The CDR3 DNA reads TGTGCCAGCAGCTCCCTCAGGGGTGCAATGAACACTGAAGCTTTCTTT. The complete variable domain, with remaining parts taken from reference TRBV11-2 and TRBJ1-1, reads EAGVAQSPRYKIIEKRQSVAFWCNPISGHATLYWYQQILGQGPKLLIQFQNNGVVDDSQLPKDRFSAERLKGVDSTLKIQPAKLEDSAVYLCASSSLRGAMNTEAFFGQGTRLTVV.

The V gene is TRBV6-1, the J gene TRBJ1-1, with D possibly being TRBD1 (6 bases). From germline, CDR1 is MNHNS and CDR2 SASEGT. The CDR3 sequence is 13 residues long. V was shortened by 8 bases and J by 3 bases, with 13 bases between the two germline ends. The DNA for the CDR3 is TGTGCCAGCCAGCCAGGACAGCACACTGAAGCTTTCTTT. It codes for CASQPGQHTEAFF.

A single count supports this clone. The genes are TRBV30 and TRBJ2-1, with a possible D match to TRBD1 (6 bases). Germline assignment: CDR1 GTSNPN and CDR2 SVGIG (reference sequence). V lost 5 bases and J lost 9, with 20 bases in between. CDR3 length: 14 amino acids. The CDR3 is CAWHVALGGTEQFF. The CDR3 nucleotides read TGTGCCTGGCACGTCGCCCTAGGGGGTACTGAGCAGTTCTTC.

V gene TRBV2 combines with J gene TRBJ2-7, with 10 bases fitting TRBD2. Germline V gene sequence: CDR1 SNHLY, CDR2 FYNNEI. There are 16 residues in the CDR3. Trimming at V came to 2 bases and at J to 5 bases, leaving 9 bases not matched to a gene. CDR3: CASSETAASGSHEQYF. CDR3 DNA sequence: TGTGCCAGCAGTGAAACCGCGGCTAGCGGGAGCCACGAGCAGTACTTC.

The V and J genes are TRBV11-2 and TRBJ1-2; the match to TRBD1 covers 9 bases. Germline V gene lookup returns CDR1 SGHAT and CDR2 FQNNGV. Losses at the gene ends were 6 bases for V and 3 bases for J; bases not matched to a gene: 8. The CDR3 spans 15 residues. This CDR3 reads CASSLTGGADYGYTF. In DNA form, the CDR3 reads TGTGCCAGCAGTCTTACAGGGGGCGCCGACTATGGCTACACCTTC.

V usage is TRBV5-6 and J usage is TRBJ1-2, with D hard to call. V dropped 1 base and J dropped 0 bases, with 16 bases sitting between them. CDR1 is SGHDT, CDR2 YYEEEE, per germline. The CDR3 is 17 amino acids. CDR3 sequence (DNA): TGTGCCAGCAGCTTGATTCAGGAGATGGGAGCTAACTATGGCTACACCTTC. Amino acid sequence: CASSLIQEMGANYGYTF.

The count of this clone is one. V usage is TRBV5-6 and J usage is TRBJ2-3; no firm D call. V lost 0 bases, J lost 0 bases, and 2 bases lay in between. This CDR3 comprises 13 residues. Germline assignment: CDR1 SGHDT and CDR2 YYEEEE. The CDR3 reads CASSLASTDTQYF. CDR3 nucleotides: TGTGCCAGCAGCTTGGCTAGCACAGATACGCAGTATTTT.

The J gene is TRBJ1-5, the V gene TRBV27; 7 bases line up with TRBD1. J lost 8 bases, V lost 9 bases, and 10 bases had no gene match. CDR3 length: 13 residues. Germline CDR1 and CDR2: MNHEY and SMNVEV (reference sequence). The CDR3 DNA sequence: TGTGCCAGTTCTACCAGGGGGAAGGAGCCCCAGCATTTT. This encodes CASSTRGKEPQHF.

This chain links TRBV27 with TRBJ1-3, with a possible D match to TRBD1 (6 bases). This CDR3 contains 14 residues. The V gene's germline CDR1 is MNHEY and CDR2 SMNVEV (reference sequence). V lost 5 bases, J lost 3 bases, and 11 bases lay in between. The DNA of the CDR3 is TGTGCCAGCAGTCCCAGGGGTGGTGGAAACACCATATATTTT. Amino acids: CASSPRGGGNTIYF.

This chain uses TRBV18 with TRBJ1-1, with 7 bases lining up with TRBD1. The CDR3 spans 17 residues. Germline V CDR1 and CDR2: KGHSH, LQKENI. Trimming cost V 6 bases and J 4 bases; bases outside gene matches: 17. The CDR3 nucleotides are TGTGCCAGCTCCAACGTAGCCCGACAGGGCGTCGGCACTGAAGCTTTCTTT. The encoded protein is CASSNVARQGVGTEAFF.

The chain links TRBV7-9 to TRBJ1-1, with TRBD1 matching over 7 bases. The CDR3 length is 11 residues. The ends lost 3 bases at V and 8 bases at J; junction bases unmatched: 0. The V gene's germline CDR1 is SEHNR and CDR2 FQNEAQ (reference sequence). CDR3: CASSLGQEAFF. In DNA, the CDR3 is TGTGCCAGCAGCTTGGGACAGGAAGCTTTCTTT.

The genes are TRBV7-8 and TRBJ1-1; D gene uncertain. Trimming cost V 1 base and J 4 bases, with 19 bases left between them. The CDR3 spans 17 residues. The germline CDR1 and CDR2 sequences are SGHVS and FQNEAQ. CDR3 bases: TGTGCCAGCAGCTTAGAGTCGGGGTCGGGGTTGGGCACTGAAGCTTTCTTT. It translates to CASSLESGSGLGTEAFF.

The chain joins TRBV28 to TRBJ2-7; no definite D call. Deletions cut 6 bases from V and 0 bases from J, with 12 bases between. This CDR3 is 14 amino acids long. Per the germline V gene, CDR1 is MDHEN and CDR2 is SYDVKM. The CDR3 nucleotides read TGTGCCAGCAGAACGAGCGCAAGCTCCTACGAGCAGTACTTC. Its protein product is CASRTSASSYEQYF. Full variable domain (remainder filled in from reference TRBV28 and TRBJ2-7): DVKVTQSSRYLVKRTGEKVFLECVQDMDHENMFWYRQDPGLGLRLIYFSYDVKMKEKGDIPEGYSVSREKKERFSLILESASTNQTSMYLCASRTSASSYEQYFGPGTRLTVT.

The chain recombines TRBV7-9 with TRBJ2-7, with a tentative D call TRBD1 (6 bases). This CDR3 comprises 12 residues. V lost 11 bases, J lost 3 bases, and 14 bases lay in between. Germline V gene data show CDR1 as SEHNR and CDR2 as FQNEAQ (reference sequence). CDR3 coding DNA: TGTGCCGGCCAATACAGGGACTACGAGCAGTACTTC. This gives the protein CAGQYRDYEQYF.

The rearrangement links TRBV5-4 to TRBJ2-1, with 8 bases lining up with TRBD2. Germline V gives CDR1 SGHNT, CDR2 YYREEE (reference sequence). The CDR3 is made up of 15 amino acids. Trimming removed 2 bases from V and 0 bases from J; junction bases left unmatched: 1. CDR3 protein: CASSLGLASYNEQFF. The DNA for the CDR3 is TGTGCCAGCAGCTTAGGACTAGCCTCCTACAATGAGCAGTTCTTC. The complete variable domain, with remaining parts taken from reference TRBV5-4 and TRBJ2-1, reads ETGVTQSPTHLIKTRGQQVTLRCSSQSGHNTVSWYQQALGQGPQFIFQYYREEENGRGNFPPRFSGLQFPNYSSELNVNALELDDSALYLCASSLGLASYNEQFFGPGTRLTVL.